This T cell receptor beta chain was recovered during a study of blood T cell repertoires in COVID-19. Study summary: Donors in the United States, Italy and Spain gave samples during acute or convalescent COVID-19.

Living in 24 US areas, the participants were between about 18 and 95 years of age. Participant reports of clinical history set cohort assignment. The germline V gene encodes CDR1 KGHSH and CDR2 LQKENI. This CDR3 has 17 amino acids. Trimming cost V 2 bases and J 2 bases, with 15 bases left between them. Authors' methods: Nucleated cell counts were estimated from reference gene primer amplification. Data came from immunoSEQ multiplex PCR; TCRdb stores just in-frame clones and leaves some out. Clone size and V and J calls were adopted from that table, with D and trimming inferred from the DNA. The repertoire has 280,000 or so clones, 90% of them found once; the top ten carry roughly 1.6%.

This chain joins TRBV18 and TRBJ2-2, with D possibly TRBD1 on 6 matching bases. The sequencing input was PBMCs or T cells enriched from blood (not recorded which). The TCR sequence derives from a woman under 30 with acute COVID-19. As DNA, the CDR3 is TGTGCCAGCTCACCAATCGAAGGACAGATAAACACCGGGGAGCTGTTTTTT. Translating gives CASSPIEGQINTGELFF. Together with reference TRBV18 and TRBJ2-2, the CDR3 gives the full variable domain: NAGVMQNPRHLVRRRGQEARLRCSPMKGHSHVYWYRQLPEEGLKFMVYLQKENIIDESGMPKERFSAEFPKEGPSILRIQQVVRGDSAAYFCASSPIEGQINTGELFFGEGSRLTVL.